The 13 T cell receptor beta chains listed next were all sequenced from one sample in a study of Graves' ophthalmopathy and Graves' hyperthyroidism. Amplifying from RNA transcripts, the study obtained TCR beta CDR3 regions. Second-round multiplex PCR came after a first-round RT-PCR that employed HTBI primers. MiXCR was run by TCRdb on the multiplex PCR reads, yielding one entry per CDR3 protein. The profile shows fewer than 650,000 distinct CDR3 sequences, 22% of them singletons. The sample taken for sequencing was peripheral blood. These receptors were collected from a woman between 18 and 29 years old with stable Graves' hyperthyroidism. Some clones in this sample may be carry-over from other donors' samples.

This chain joins TRBV11-3 and TRBJ2-7; tentatively, D is TRBD1 (5 bases). The CDR3 is made up of 13 amino acids. V dropped 8 bases and J dropped 3 bases, with 14 bases sitting between them. CDR1 and CDR2 (germline): SGHNT, YENEEA. DNA of the CDR3: TGTGCCAGCGGCGTGGCAGGGCGCTACGAGCAGTACTTC. Translated: CASGVAGRYEQYF.

For the CDR3, the DNA is TGTGCCAGCAGCTCGACAGAGGACACTGAAGCTTTCTTT. Protein: CASSSTEDTEAFF. J is TRBJ1-1 and V is TRBV5-5; a possible D gene is TRBD1 (5 bases). CDR1 and CDR2 from the germline V gene are SGHKS and YYEKEE (reference sequence). The CDR3 has 13 amino acids. V lost 3 bases and J lost 3, with 9 bases in between.

The table lists this clonotype with many counts. The V gene is TRBV6-1, the J gene TRBJ1-6; possible D gene TRBD1, 6 bases. V was clipped by 8 bases and J by 8 bases, with 19 bases between them. The germline V gene encodes CDR1 MNHNS and CDR2 SASEGT. The CDR3 is 15 amino acids. Here the CDR3 DNA reads TGTGCCAGCCAGACCCGAAACAGGGCCGATTCACCCCTCCACTTT. Translated, it gives CASQTRNRADSPLHF.

This clonotype was counted ten times or more. The chain combines TRBV12-3 or TRBV12-4 with TRBJ1-1; 7 positions agree with TRBD1. The CDR3 consists of 12 residues. Trimming took 3 bases from V and 11 from J; bases not matched to a gene: 6. The CDR3 DNA follows: TGTGCCAGCAGTTTTTTGAGACAGGGTGCTTTCTTT. Its protein product is CASSFLRQGAFF.

The V and J genes are TRBV29-1 and TRBJ2-5; 8 bases are shared with TRBD1. Germline V gives CDR1 SQVTM, CDR2 ANQGSEA. With V trimmed by 6 bases and J by 5 bases, 5 bases remained unmatched. The CDR3 is 12 residues long. The CDR3 spells CSVSGQGETQYF. Here the CDR3 DNA reads TGCAGCGTCTCCGGACAGGGCGAGACCCAGTACTTC.

This clonotype was observed at least ten times. The chain recombines TRBV11-1 with TRBJ1-1; the D is unclear. V was shortened by 6 bases and J by 0 bases, with 11 bases between the two germline ends. Germline V gene data show CDR1 as SGHAT and CDR2 as FQDESV (reference sequence). The CDR3 sequence is 14 residues long. The CDR3 loop reads CASRSTVMNTEAFF. The CDR3, as DNA: TGTGCCAGCAGAAGTACAGTGATGAACACTGAAGCTTTCTTT.

This clonotype was observed many times. This sequence joins TRBV11-2 and TRBJ2-2, with 7 bases identical to TRBD2. V lost 6 bases to trimming and J lost 2 bases; unmatched junction nucleotides: 3. The germline V gene has CDR1 SGHAT and CDR2 FQNNGV. This CDR3 contains 14 residues. CDR3 protein: CASRRDYNTGELFF. Written as DNA, the CDR3 is TGTGCCAGCAGGAGGGACTACAACACCGGGGAGCTGTTTTTT.

There are many counts of this clonotype. The gene calls are TRBV5-1 and TRBJ2-7; no clear D. Trimming removed 4 bases from V and 1 base from J, with 12 bases in between. Germline CDR1 reads SGHRS; CDR2 reads YFSETQ. The CDR3 has 14 amino acids. CDR3 sequence (DNA): TGCGCCAGCAGCCAGGACGCCTTTTCCTACGAGCAGTACTTC. It codes for CASSQDAFSYEQYF.

The chain joins TRBV20-1 to TRBJ2-5; possible D gene TRBD1, 5 bases. The CDR3 totals 13 residues. The germline V and J ends were trimmed by 6 bases and 0 bases, with 11 bases remaining between them. Germline V gene sequence: CDR1 DFQATT, CDR2 SNEGSKA (reference sequence). CDR3 sequence reads: CSAGRDNQETQYF. The CDR3 nucleotides read TGCAGTGCCGGCAGGGATAACCAAGAGACCCAGTACTTC.

This clonotype has at least ten counts. The V and J genes are TRBV7-8 and TRBJ1-1; D is undetermined. Trimming stripped 0 bases from V and 10 bases from J, with 21 bases between. In germline, CDR1 is SGHVS, CDR2 FQNEAQ. The CDR3 consists of 16 residues. The CDR3 DNA reads as TGTGCCAGCAGCTTAGCCGCTAGTACCGGGGTCCGGGGAGCTTTCTTT. This codes for CASSLAASTGVRGAFF.

This clonotype showed up many times. The V and J genes are TRBV6-6 and TRBJ2-7; TRBD1 is a possible D gene (6 bases). The germline V gene has CDR1 MNHNY and CDR2 SVGAGI (reference sequence). The CDR3 has 13 residues. The V end lost 7 bases, the J end lost 2 bases, and 12 bases lay between the germline ends. CDR3: CASTRGGPYEQYF. CDR3 nucleotides: TGTGCCAGCACCAGAGGGGGACCCTACGAGCAGTACTTC.

This clonotype showed up many times. CDR3 DNA: TGTGCCAGCAGGGACCCGGGACAGGGAGTCGATGGCTACACCTTC. This encodes CASRDPGQGVDGYTF. The V and J genes are TRBV6-1 and TRBJ1-2, with TRBD1 identical over 9 bases. The junction had 11 bases not matched to a gene; V was cut back by 6 bases and J by 6 bases. This CDR3 region has 15 residues. The germline gives CDR1 MNHNS, CDR2 SASEGT.

The chain links TRBV2 to TRBJ1-2, with 9 bases that match TRBD1. CDR3 length equals 16 residues. J gave up 0 bases and V 7 bases, and 9 bases lay outside the gene matches. Germline values: CDR1 SNHLY, CDR2 FYNNEI. The chain's CDR3 is CASTIGQGSSNYGYTF. The CDR3 coding sequence is TGTGCCAGCACAATCGGACAGGGGAGTTCTAACTATGGCTACACCTTC.